Listed below are T cell receptor beta chains from one sample, sequenced in a study of cytomegalovirus exposure and HLA in healthy donors. Using immunoSEQ multiplex PCR, the repertoire was profiled, and TCRdb retains in-frame clones only, with some absent. The sample shows about 120,000 clones, approximately 74% of them seen only once. Source material: PBMCs. Source of these receptors: a man aged 35 to 55 in good health and CMV-seropositive. Each CDR3 is given with its conserved first and last residue. The D gene is left open where the match is weak. Clone size is given for some rows only: seen once, a few or many times, or a class if the clone is expanded.

D gene	J gene	clone size	V gene	CDR3 protein	CDR3 DNA
NA	TRBJ1-1	once	TRBV29-1	CSVEDRGALNTEAFF	TGCAGCGTTGAAGACCGGGGGGCCTTGAACACTGAAGCTTTCTTT
TRBD1	TRBJ2-7	NA	TRBV29-1	CSVEEGTGGSEQYF	TGCAGCGTTGAAGAGGGGACAGGGGGGAGTGAGCAGTACTTC
NA	TRBJ1-5	NA	TRBV6-1	CASSERTLSNQPQHF	TGTGCCAGCAGTGAGCGGACACTTAGCAATCAGCCCCAGCATTTT
NA	TRBJ1-1	NA	TRBV18	CASSPPSTPRTEAFF	TGTGCCAGCTCACCACCGTCCACTCCCCGCACTGAAGCTTTCTTT
NA	TRBJ2-7	NA	TRBV6-5	CASSYEQGRHEQYF	TGTGCCAGCAGTTACGAACAGGGAAGACACGAGCAGTACTTC
TRBD2	TRBJ2-2	NA	TRBV27	CASSLSQLAGVGELFF	TGTGCCAGCAGTTTATCACAGCTAGCGGGAGTCGGGGAGCTGTTTTTT
NA	TRBJ2-3	NA	TRBV7-9	CASSRDTDTQYF	TGTGCCAGCAGCCGAGACACAGATACGCAGTATTTT
TRBD1	TRBJ2-7	NA	TRBV28	CASSSLGTGRHEQYF	TGTGCCAGCAGTTCCCTCGGGACAGGGCGCCACGAGCAGTACTTC
NA	TRBJ1-6	NA	TRBV6-1	CASSEEAAIGSPLHF	TGTGCCAGCAGTGAAGAGGCGGCAATCGGATCACCCCTCCACTTT
TRBD1	TRBJ1-1	NA	TRBV10-3	CAISEFTGAAFF	TGTGCCATCAGTGAGTTCACAGGGGCAGCTTTCTTT
TRBD2	TRBJ2-1	NA	TRBV7-9	CASSFIGLADREQFF	TGTGCCAGCAGCTTCATCGGACTAGCGGATCGTGAGCAGTTCTTC
TRBD1	TRBJ2-7	NA	TRBV13	CASSAISPGQGAVEQYF	TGTGCCAGCAGCGCAATCTCTCCGGGACAGGGGGCTGTCGAGCAGTACTTC
NA	TRBJ2-7	NA	TRBV25-1	CASSEQGYEQYF	TGTGCCAGCAGTGAACAGGGCTACGAGCAGTACTTC
NA	TRBJ2-6	NA	TRBV19	CASSMYSGANVLTF	TGTGCCAGTAGTATGTACTCTGGGGCCAACGTCCTGACTTTC
NA	TRBJ2-6	NA	TRBV6-5	CASSYRSGVGANVLTF	TGTGCCAGCAGTTATAGGTCCGGGGTTGGGGCCAACGTCCTGACTTTC
NA	TRBJ1-6	NA	TRBV30	CAWSNSRYNSPLHF	TGTGCCTGGAGTAATAGCCGGTATAATTCACCCCTCCACTTT
TRBD1	TRBJ2-4	few	TRBV4-2	CASSQPPTGGENIQYF	TGTGCCAGCAGCCAACCTCCTACAGGGGGCGAAAACATTCAGTACTTC
NA	TRBJ1-2	NA	TRBV20-1	CSETGPYGYTF	TGCAGCGAAACAGGGCCCTATGGCTACACCTTC
TRBD2	TRBJ2-5	NA	TRBV7-9	CASSRGLAGGRETQYF	TGTGCCAGCAGTCGGGGACTAGCGGGAGGTAGGGAGACCCAGTACTTC
NA	TRBJ1-5	NA	TRBV6-1	CASRGRGGQPQHF	TGTGCCAGCAGGGGGCGGGGTGGTCAGCCCCAGCATTTT
NA	TRBJ2-3	NA	TRBV5-6	CASSWTLSPSTDTQYF	TGTGCCAGCAGTTGGACTCTATCCCCCAGCACAGATACGCAGTATTTT
TRBD2	TRBJ2-7	NA	TRBV10-3	CAIRRGGGIDEQYF	TGTGCCATCAGGAGGGGCGGGGGGATAGACGAGCAGTACTTC
NA	TRBJ1-1	NA	TRBV15	CAISRDGAARGEAFF	TGTGCCATCAGCAGAGATGGTGCAGCCCGGGGAGAAGCTTTCTTT
NA	TRBJ2-7	NA	TRBV2	CASSEGQHEQYF	TGTGCCAGCAGTGAAGGACAGCACGAGCAGTACTTC
TRBD2	TRBJ2-1	NA	TRBV14	CASSQAVGLAGGSYNEQFF	TGTGCCAGCAGCCAAGCCGTAGGACTAGCGGGAGGGTCCTACAATGAGCAGTTCTTC
TRBD1	TRBJ2-2	NA	TRBV4-2	CASSPGQGIAGELFF	TGTGCCAGCAGCCCTGGACAGGGGATAGCCGGGGAGCTGTTTTTT
NA	TRBJ2-3	NA	TRBV4-2	CASSQELVTDTQYF	TGTGCCAGCAGCCAAGAACTAGTCACAGATACGCAGTATTTT
TRBD2	TRBJ2-7	NA	TRBV4-1	CASSSGLVYEQYF	TGCGCCAGCAGCTCCGGACTAGTCTACGAGCAGTACTTC
NA	TRBJ1-5	NA	TRBV4-1	CASSQGGIGGRPQHF	TGCGCCAGCAGCCAAGGAGGTATCGGGGGGCGGCCCCAGCATTTT
TRBD2	TRBJ2-1	NA	TRBV5-5	CASSGLAVTNEQFF	TGTGCCAGCAGCGGACTAGCGGTGACGAATGAGCAGTTCTTC
TRBD2	TRBJ2-1	NA	TRBV25-1	CASRGLSPYNEQFF	TGTGCCAGCAGGGGACTATCCCCCTACAATGAGCAGTTCTTC
TRBD2	TRBJ2-1	NA	TRBV4-1	CASSGSGLIDEQFF	TGCGCCAGCAGCGGGTCGGGACTAATCGATGAGCAGTTCTTC
NA	TRBJ1-6	NA	TRBV7-2	CASSSPRSGRSSPLHF	TGTGCCAGCAGCTCCCCGAGGTCAGGGAGGTCGTCACCCCTCCACTTT
NA	TRBJ1-5	few	TRBV7-9	CASSLGGGGTPSNQPQHF	TGTGCCAGCAGCTTAGGAGGGGGGGGGACACCTAGCAATCAGCCCCAGCATTTT